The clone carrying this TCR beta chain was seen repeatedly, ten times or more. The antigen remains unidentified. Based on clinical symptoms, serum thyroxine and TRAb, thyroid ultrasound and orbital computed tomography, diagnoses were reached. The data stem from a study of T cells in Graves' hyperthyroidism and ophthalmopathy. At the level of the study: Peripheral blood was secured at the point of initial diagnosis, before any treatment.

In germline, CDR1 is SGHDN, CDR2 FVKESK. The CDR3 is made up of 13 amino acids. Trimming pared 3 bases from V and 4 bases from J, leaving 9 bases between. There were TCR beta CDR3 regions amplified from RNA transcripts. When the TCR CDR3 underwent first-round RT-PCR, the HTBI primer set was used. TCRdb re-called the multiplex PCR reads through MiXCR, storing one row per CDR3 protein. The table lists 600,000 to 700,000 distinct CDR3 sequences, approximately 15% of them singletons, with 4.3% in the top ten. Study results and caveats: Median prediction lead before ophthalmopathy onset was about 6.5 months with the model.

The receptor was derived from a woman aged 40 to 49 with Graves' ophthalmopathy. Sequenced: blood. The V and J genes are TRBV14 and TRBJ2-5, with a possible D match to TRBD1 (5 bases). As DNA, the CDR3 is TGTGCCAGCAGCCAGGGGCTTGTAGAGACCCAGTACTTC. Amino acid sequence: CASSQGLVETQYF.